A single sample is the source of the 11 T cell receptor beta chains below, sequenced in a study of T cells in localized non-small cell lung cancer. Assay: immunoSEQ multiplex PCR; the TCRdb copy retains only in-frame clones and omits some. The sample yields about 52,000 clones, 70% to 90% seen once. The source was PBMCs, collected before any cancer treatment. These TCRs come from a female donor with stage II lung adenocarcinoma.

This clone was detected once. V usage is TRBV7-2 and J usage is TRBJ2-1; D is possibly TRBD1 (6 bases). Germline V gene data show CDR1 as SGHTA and CDR2 as FQGNSA. Trimming removed 2 bases at V and 2 bases at J, with 10 bases between. The CDR3 consists of 15 residues. The CDR3 protein is CASSLLGGPYNEQFF. In nucleotides, the CDR3 is TGTGCCAGCAGCTTACTAGGGGGTCCCTACAATGAGCAGTTCTTC.

The chain couples TRBV7-3 to TRBJ2-1; 13 nucleotides agree with TRBD2. The CDR3 extends over 17 amino acids. V lost 2 bases to trimming and J lost 2 bases; unmatched junction nucleotides: 3. CDR1 is SGHTA, CDR2 FQGTGA, per germline. CDR3: CASSLLGTSGTYNEQFF. CDR3 sequence (DNA): TGTGCCAGCAGCTTACTTGGGACTAGCGGGACCTACAATGAGCAGTTCTTC.

This clone was detected a few times. V and J are TRBV5-4 and TRBJ2-1; the match to TRBD1 covers 8 bases. V lost 2 bases, J lost 6 bases, and 7 bases stayed unmatched. The germline V gene encodes CDR1 SGHNT and CDR2 YYREEE (reference sequence). This CDR3 comprises 15 residues. The CDR3 coding sequence is TGTGCCAGCAGCTTAGAAGTTACAGGGGGCAATGAGCAGTTCTTC. Its translation is CASSLEVTGGNEQFF.

The chain is built from TRBV7-9 and TRBJ1-1; D remains ambiguous. The germline gives CDR1 SEHNR, CDR2 FQNEAQ (reference sequence). Trimming removed 1 base at V and 0 bases at J, with 6 bases between. CDR3 size: 14 residues. The DNA for the CDR3 is TGTGCCAGCAGCTTAGGCGGCTTGAACACTGAAGCTTTCTTT. Its translation: CASSLGGLNTEAFF. Together with reference TRBV7-9 and TRBJ1-1, the CDR3 gives the full variable domain: DTGVSQNPRHKITKRGQNVTFRCDPISEHNRLYWYRQTLGQGPEFLTYFQNEAQLEKSRLLSDRFSAERPKGSFSTLEIQRTEQGDSAMYLCASSLGGLNTEAFFGQGTRLTVV.

The J gene is TRBJ2-1, the V gene TRBV10-1; tentatively, D is TRBD1 or TRBD2 (6 bases each). Per germline, CDR1 WNHNN and CDR2 SYGVQD (reference sequence). This CDR3 is built from 17 residues. V was pared by 0 bases and J by 5 bases, with 17 bases between. The CDR3 spells CASSESRTGADNNEQFF. The CDR3 DNA is TGCGCCAGCAGTGAGTCGCGGACGGGGGCGGACAACAATGAGCAGTTCTTC.

The rearrangement joins TRBV6-5 to TRBJ2-7, with D tentatively TRBD1 or TRBD2 (5 bases each). Looked up from germline, CDR1 is MNHEY and CDR2 is SVGAGI. V was trimmed by 0 bases and J by 4 bases, leaving 16 bases between them. CDR3 length equals 16 residues. The CDR3 reads CASSYSAQGGGYEQYF. CDR3 DNA: TGTGCCAGCAGTTACTCCGCCCAGGGCGGCGGGTACGAGCAGTACTTC.

The chain recombines TRBV7-9 with TRBJ2-2; D unresolved. CDR1 and CDR2 (germline): SEHNR, FQNEAQ (reference sequence). Trimming stripped 5 bases from V and 0 bases from J, with 10 bases between. This CDR3 is 15 amino acids long. This chain's CDR3 is CASSNVSPNTGELFF. CDR3 DNA sequence: TGTGCCAGCAGCAACGTGAGTCCGAACACCGGGGAGCTGTTTTTT.

V usage is TRBV5-1 and J usage is TRBJ2-5, with 8 bases lining up with TRBD1. The V segment lost 3 bases and the J segment 3 bases; nucleotides outside the gene matches: 4. The CDR3 runs 14 residues. Per the germline V gene, CDR1 is SGHRS and CDR2 is YFSETQ. The chain's CDR3 is CASSSLTGEETQYF. DNA for the CDR3: TGCGCCAGCAGCTCCCTGACAGGGGAAGAGACCCAGTACTTC.

The V and J genes are TRBV7-9 and TRBJ1-5, with D unclear. The length of the CDR3 is 14 residues. V was trimmed by 1 base and J by 4 bases, leaving 8 bases between them. The germline V gene has CDR1 SEHNR and CDR2 FQNEAQ (reference sequence). As DNA, the CDR3 is TGTGCCAGCAGCTTAGATACATCAAATCAGCCCCAGCATTTT. Translating it yields CASSLDTSNQPQHF.

The V call is TRBV5-1, the J call TRBJ1-4; D call uncertain. CDR1 SGHRS and CDR2 YFSETQ come from the germline V gene. V dropped 0 bases and J dropped 8 bases, with 17 bases sitting between them. The CDR3 consists of 16 residues. Written as DNA, the CDR3 is TGCGCCAGCAGCTTGGAGATTCGCAAGGGCGGGGAAAAACTGTTTTTT. This sequence encodes CASSLEIRKGGEKLFF.

This chain connects TRBV7-9 to TRBJ1-2; D unresolved. Trimming pared 7 bases from V and 2 bases from J, leaving 11 bases between. CDR3 length equals 13 residues. Germline CDR1 and CDR2: SEHNR and FQNEAQ (reference sequence). The CDR3 spells CASKPPRNYGYTF. In nucleotides, the CDR3 is TGTGCCAGCAAGCCCCCCCGAAACTATGGCTACACCTTC.